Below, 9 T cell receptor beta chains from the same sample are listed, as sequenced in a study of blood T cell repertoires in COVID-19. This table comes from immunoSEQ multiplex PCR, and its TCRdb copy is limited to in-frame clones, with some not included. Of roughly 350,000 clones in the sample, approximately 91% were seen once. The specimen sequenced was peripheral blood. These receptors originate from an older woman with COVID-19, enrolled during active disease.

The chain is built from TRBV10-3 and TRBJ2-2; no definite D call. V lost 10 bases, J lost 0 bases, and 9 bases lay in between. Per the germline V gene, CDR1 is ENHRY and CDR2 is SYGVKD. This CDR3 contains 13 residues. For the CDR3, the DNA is TGTGCCACCAGATCAACGAACACCGGGGAGCTGTTTTTT. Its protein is CATRSTNTGELFF.

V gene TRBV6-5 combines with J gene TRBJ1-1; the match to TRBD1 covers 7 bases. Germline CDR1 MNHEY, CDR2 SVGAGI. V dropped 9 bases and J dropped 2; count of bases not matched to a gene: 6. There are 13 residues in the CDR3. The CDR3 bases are TGTGCCAGAAAGGACAGGACTAACACTGAAGCTTTCTTT. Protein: CARKDRTNTEAFF.

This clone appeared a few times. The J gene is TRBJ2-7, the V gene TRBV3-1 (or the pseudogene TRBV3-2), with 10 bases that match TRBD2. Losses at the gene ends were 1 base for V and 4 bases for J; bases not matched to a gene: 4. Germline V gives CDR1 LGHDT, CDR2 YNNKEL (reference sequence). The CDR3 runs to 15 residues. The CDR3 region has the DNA TGTGCCAGCAGCCAAGCCCCTAGCGGGGGTTACGAGCAGTACTTC. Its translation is CASSQAPSGGYEQYF.

The CDR3, as DNA: TGTGCCAGCAGTCCGAGGTACACTGAAGCTTTCTTT. This sequence encodes CASSPRYTEAFF. This chain joins TRBV12-3 or TRBV12-4 and TRBJ1-1; no reliable D call. The CDR3 is 12 residues long. Trimming took 5 bases from V and 3 from J, leaving 7 bases between them.

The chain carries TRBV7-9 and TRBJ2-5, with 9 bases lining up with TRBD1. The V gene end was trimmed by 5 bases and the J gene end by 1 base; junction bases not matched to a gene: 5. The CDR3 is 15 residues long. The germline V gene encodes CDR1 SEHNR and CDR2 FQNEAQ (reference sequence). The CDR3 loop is CASSEGQGIQETQYF. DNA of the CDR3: TGTGCCAGCAGCGAGGGACAGGGTATCCAAGAGACCCAGTACTTC.

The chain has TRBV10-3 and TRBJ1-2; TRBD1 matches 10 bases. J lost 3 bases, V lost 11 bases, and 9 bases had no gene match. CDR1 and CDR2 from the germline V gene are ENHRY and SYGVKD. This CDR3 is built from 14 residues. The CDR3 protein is CAPPGTGDDYGYTF. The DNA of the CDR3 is TGTGCCCCTCCCGGGACAGGGGATGACTATGGCTACACCTTC.

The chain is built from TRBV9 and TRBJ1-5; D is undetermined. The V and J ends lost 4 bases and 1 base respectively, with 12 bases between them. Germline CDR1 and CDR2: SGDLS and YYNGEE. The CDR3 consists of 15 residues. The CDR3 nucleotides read TGTGCCAGCAGCCCAGAGGGCAGGAGCAATCAGCCCCAGCATTTT. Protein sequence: CASSPEGRSNQPQHF.

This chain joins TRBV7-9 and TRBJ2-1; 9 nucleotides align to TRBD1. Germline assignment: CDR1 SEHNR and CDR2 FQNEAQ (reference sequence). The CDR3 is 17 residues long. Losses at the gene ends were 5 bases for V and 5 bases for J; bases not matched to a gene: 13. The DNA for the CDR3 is TGTGCCAGCAGCGGGCTGGCGGGACAGGGTGATAACAATGAGCAGTTCTTC. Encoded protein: CASSGLAGQGDNNEQFF.

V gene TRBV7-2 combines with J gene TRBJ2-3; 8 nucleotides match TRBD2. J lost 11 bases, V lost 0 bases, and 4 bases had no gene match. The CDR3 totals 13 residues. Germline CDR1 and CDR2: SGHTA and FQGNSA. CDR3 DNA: TGTGCCAGCAGCTTAGCGGGGCTAGCGGGGCAGTATTTT. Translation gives CASSLAGLAGQYF.